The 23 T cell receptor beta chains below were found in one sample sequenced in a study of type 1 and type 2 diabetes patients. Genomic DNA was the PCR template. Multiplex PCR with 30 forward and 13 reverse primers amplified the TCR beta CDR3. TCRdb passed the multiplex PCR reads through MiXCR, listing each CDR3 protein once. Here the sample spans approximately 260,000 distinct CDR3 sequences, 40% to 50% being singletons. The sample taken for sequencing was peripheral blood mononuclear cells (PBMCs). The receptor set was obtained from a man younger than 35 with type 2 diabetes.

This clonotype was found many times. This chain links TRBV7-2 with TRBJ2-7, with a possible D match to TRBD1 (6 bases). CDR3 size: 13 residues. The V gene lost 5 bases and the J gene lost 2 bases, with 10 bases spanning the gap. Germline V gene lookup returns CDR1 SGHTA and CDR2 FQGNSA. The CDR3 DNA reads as TGTGCCAGCAGCCAATGGGACACCTACGAGCAGTACTTC. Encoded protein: CASSQWDTYEQYF.

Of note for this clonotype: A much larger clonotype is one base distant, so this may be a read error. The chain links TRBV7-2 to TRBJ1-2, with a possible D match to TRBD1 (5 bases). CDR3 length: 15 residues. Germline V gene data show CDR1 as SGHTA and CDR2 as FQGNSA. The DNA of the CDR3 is TGTGGCAGCAGCTTAGCCCCAGGGAGAAACTATGGCTACACCTTC. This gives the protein CGSSLAPGRNYGYTF.

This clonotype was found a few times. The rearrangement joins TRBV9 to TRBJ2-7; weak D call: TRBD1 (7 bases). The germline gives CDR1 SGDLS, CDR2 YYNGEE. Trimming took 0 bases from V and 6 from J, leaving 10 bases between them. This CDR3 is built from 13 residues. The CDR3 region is CASSVGQGGEQYF. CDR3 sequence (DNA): TGTGCCAGCAGCGTAGGTCAGGGGGGCGAGCAGTACTTC.

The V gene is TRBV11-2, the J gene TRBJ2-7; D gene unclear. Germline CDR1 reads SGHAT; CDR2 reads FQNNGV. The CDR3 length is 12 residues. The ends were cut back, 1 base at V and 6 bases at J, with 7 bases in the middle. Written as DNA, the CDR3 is TGTGCCAGCAGCTTAGTAGGTCGCGAGCAGTACTTC. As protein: CASSLVGREQYF.

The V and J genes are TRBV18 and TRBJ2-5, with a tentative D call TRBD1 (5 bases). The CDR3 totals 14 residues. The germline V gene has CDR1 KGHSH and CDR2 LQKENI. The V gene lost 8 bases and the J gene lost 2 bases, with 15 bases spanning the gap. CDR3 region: CASATPDRQETQYF. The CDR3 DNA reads TGTGCCAGCGCCACCCCCGACAGACAAGAGACCCAGTACTTC.

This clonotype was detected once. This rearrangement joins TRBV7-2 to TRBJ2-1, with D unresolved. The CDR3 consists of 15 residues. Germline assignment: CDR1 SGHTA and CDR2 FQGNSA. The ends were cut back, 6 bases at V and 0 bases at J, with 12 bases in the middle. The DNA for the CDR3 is TGTGCCAGCAGATTAAAGGGTGTCTCCTACAATGAGCAGTTCTTC. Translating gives CASRLKGVSYNEQFF.

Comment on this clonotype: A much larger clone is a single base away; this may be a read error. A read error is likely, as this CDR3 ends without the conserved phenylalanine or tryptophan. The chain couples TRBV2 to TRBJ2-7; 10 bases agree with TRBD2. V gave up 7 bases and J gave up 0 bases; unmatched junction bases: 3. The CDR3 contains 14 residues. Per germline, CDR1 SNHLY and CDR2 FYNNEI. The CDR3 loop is CASNSGGSSYEQYL. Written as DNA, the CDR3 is TGTGCCAGCAATAGCGGGGGGAGCTCCTACGAGCAGTACCTC.

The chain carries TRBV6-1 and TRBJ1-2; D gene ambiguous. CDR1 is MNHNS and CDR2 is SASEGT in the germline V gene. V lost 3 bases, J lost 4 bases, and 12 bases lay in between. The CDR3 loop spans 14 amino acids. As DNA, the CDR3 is TGTGCCAGCAGTGAGGGGAATGGAATCTATGGCTACACCTTC. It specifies CASSEGNGIYGYTF.

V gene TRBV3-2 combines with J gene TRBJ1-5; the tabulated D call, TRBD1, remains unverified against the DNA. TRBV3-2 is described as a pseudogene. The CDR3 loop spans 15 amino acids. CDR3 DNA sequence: TGTGCCAGCAGCCAAGAGGACAGGGTTAAACAGCCCCAGCATTTT. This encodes CASSQEDRVKQPQHF.

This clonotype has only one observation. The DNA for the CDR3 is TGTGCCAGCAGCGTAGGGACACTACAAGAGACCCAGTACTTC. It specifies CASSVGTLQETQYF. The chain combines TRBV9 with TRBJ2-5; perhaps TRBD1 as D (5 bases). Trimming took 0 bases from V and 2 from J, leaving 8 bases between them. Germline CDR1 and CDR2: SGDLS and YYNGEE. CDR3 length equals 14 residues.

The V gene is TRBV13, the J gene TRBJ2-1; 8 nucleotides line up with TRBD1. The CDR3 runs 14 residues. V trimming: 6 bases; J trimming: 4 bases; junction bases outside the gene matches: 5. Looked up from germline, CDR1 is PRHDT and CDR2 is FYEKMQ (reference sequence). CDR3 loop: CASSGDRNYNEQFF. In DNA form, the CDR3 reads TGTGCCAGCAGTGGGGACAGGAATTACAATGAGCAGTTCTTC.

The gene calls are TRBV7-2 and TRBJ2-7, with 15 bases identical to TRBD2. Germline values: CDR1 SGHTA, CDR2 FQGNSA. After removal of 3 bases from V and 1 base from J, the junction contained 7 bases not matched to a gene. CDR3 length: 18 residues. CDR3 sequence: CASSFRTSGGAGSYEQYF. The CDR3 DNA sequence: TGTGCCAGCAGCTTCCGGACTAGCGGGGGGGCCGGGTCCTACGAGCAGTACTTC. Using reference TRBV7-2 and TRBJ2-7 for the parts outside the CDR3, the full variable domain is GAGVSQSPSNKVTEKGKDVELRCDPISGHTALYWYRQSLGQGLEFLIYFQGNSAPDKSGLPSDRFSAERTGGSVSTLTIQRTQQEDSAVYLCASSFRTSGGAGSYEQYFGPGTRLTVT.

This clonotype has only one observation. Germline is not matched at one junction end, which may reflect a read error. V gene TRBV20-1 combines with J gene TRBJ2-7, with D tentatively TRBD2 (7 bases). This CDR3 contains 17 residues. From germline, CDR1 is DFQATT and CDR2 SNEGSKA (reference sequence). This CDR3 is CSAEGLRRGRLSYEQCF. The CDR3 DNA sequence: TGCAGTGCCGAGGGGTTGAGGCGGGGGCGCCTCTCCTACGAGCAGTGCTTC.

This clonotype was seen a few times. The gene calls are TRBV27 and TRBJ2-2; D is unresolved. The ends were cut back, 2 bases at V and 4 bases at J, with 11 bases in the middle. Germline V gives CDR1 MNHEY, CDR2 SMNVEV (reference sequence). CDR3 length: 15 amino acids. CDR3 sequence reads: CASSLNRRITGELFF. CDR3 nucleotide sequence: TGTGCCAGCAGTTTAAATAGGCGGATCACCGGGGAGCTGTTTTTT.

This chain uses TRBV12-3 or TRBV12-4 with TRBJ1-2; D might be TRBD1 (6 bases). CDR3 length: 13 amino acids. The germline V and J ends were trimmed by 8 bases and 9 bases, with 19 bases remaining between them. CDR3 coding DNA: TGTGCCAGCTATTTCACAGGGAGCGATAGCTACACCTTC. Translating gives CASYFTGSDSYTF.

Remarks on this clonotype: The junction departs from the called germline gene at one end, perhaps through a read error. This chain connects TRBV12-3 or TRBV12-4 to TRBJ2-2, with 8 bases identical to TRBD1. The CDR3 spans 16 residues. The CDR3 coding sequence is TGTGCCAGCAGTTTGATGGGACAGGATTACACCGGGGAGCTGTTTTTC. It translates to CASSLMGQDYTGELFF.

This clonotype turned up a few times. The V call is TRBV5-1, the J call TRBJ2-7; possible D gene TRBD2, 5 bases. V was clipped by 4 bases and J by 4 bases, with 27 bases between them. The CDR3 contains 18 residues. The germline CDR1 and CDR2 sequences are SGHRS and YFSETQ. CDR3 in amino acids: CASSVGLVQGFWSYEQYF. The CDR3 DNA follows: TGCGCCAGCAGCGTTGGACTGGTTCAAGGCTTTTGGTCTTACGAGCAGTACTTC.

The CDR3 nucleotides read TGTGCCAGCAACTCGCGGGGGGGCACAGATACGCAGTATTTT. This gives the protein CASNSRGGTDTQYF. The V gene is TRBV13, the J gene TRBJ2-3; 8 nucleotides align to TRBD2. CDR3 length equals 14 residues. The ends lost 7 bases at V and 1 base at J; junction bases unmatched: 4. CDR1 is PRHDT, CDR2 FYEKMQ, per germline (reference sequence).

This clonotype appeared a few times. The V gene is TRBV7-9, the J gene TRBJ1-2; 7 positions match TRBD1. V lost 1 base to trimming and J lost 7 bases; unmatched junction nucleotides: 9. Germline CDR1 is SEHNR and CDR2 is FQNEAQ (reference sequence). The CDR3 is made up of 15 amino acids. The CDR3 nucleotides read TGTGCCAGCAGCTTAGGTGAGGGGGCCTCTTCTGGCTACACCTTC. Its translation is CASSLGEGASSGYTF.

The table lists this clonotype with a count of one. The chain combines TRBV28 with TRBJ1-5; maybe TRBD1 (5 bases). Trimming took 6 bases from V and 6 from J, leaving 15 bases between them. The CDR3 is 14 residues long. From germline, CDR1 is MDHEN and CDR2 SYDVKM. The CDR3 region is CASREERGGQPQHF. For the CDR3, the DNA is TGTGCCAGCAGAGAGGAGAGGGGAGGTCAGCCCCAGCATTTT.

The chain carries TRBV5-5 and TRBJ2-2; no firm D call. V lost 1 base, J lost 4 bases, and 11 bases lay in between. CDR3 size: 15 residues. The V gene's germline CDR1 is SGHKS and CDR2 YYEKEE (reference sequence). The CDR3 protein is CASSLSPASTGELFF. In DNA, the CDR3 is TGTGCCAGCAGCTTGAGCCCAGCCTCCACCGGGGAGCTGTTTTTT.

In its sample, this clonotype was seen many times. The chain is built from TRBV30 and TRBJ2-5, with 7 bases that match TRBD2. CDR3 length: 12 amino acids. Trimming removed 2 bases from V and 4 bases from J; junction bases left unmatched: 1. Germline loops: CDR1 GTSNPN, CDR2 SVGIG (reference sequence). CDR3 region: CAWSTGGETQYF. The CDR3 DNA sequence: TGTGCCTGGAGTACGGGGGGAGAGACCCAGTACTTC.

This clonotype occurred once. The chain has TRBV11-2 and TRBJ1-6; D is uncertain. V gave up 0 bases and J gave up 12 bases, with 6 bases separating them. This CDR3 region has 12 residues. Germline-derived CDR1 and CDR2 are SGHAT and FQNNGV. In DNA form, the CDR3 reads TGTGCCAGCAGCTTAGAAAGGGTACCCCTCCACTTT. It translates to CASSLERVPLHF.